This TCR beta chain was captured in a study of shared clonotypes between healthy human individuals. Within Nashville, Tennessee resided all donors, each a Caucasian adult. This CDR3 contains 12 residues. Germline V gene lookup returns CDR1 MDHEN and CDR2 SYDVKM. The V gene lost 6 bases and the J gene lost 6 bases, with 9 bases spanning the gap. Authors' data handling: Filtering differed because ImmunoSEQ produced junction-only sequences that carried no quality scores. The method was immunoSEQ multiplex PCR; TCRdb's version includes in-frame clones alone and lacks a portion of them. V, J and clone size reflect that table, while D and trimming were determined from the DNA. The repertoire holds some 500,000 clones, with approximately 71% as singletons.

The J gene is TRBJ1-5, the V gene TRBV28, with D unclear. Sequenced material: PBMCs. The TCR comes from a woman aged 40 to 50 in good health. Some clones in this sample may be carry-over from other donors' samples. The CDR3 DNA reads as TGTGCCAGCAGGTCAGGAAGTCAGCCCCAGCATTTT. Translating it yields CASRSGSQPQHF.